What follows are 21 T cell receptor beta chains derived from one specimen sequenced in a study of identical twins. TCRdb re-called the 5' RACE reads through MiXCR, storing one row per CDR3 protein. This repertoire shows more than 1.5 million distinct CDR3 sequences, more than 30% found once; its top ten account for around 0.25%. The material sequenced was cord blood. These receptors were taken from a newborn girl in good health.

V gene TRBV7-9 combines with J gene TRBJ1-1; 7 nucleotides line up with TRBD1. Germline trimming cut 1 base from V and 4 bases from J; bases unmatched to any gene: 3. Germline V lookup: CDR1 SEHNR, CDR2 FQNEAQ (reference sequence). The CDR3 has 14 amino acids. The CDR3 region has the DNA TGTGCCAGCAGCTTAGACAGGGGCATCACTGAAGCTTTCTTT. It is translated as CASSLDRGITEAFF.

The chain recombines TRBV20-1 with TRBJ2-3, with TRBD2 matching 8 bases. Germline values: CDR1 DFQATT, CDR2 SNEGSKA (reference sequence). V gave up 1 base and J gave up 2 bases; unmatched junction bases: 5. The CDR3 spans 15 residues. The CDR3 DNA follows: TGCAGTGCTAGAGGGGGTAGCGGGATCACAGATACGCAGTATTTT. It encodes CSARGGSGITDTQYF.

The genes are TRBV3-1 and TRBJ2-3, with 7 bases fitting TRBD1. Germline-derived CDR1 and CDR2 are LGHDT and YNNKEL (reference sequence). This CDR3 spans 21 amino acids. Unmatched junction bases numbered 25, after V lost 3 bases and J lost 4 bases. The CDR3 here is CASSQGQTGIFRGMRADTQYF. For the CDR3, the DNA is TGTGCCAGCAGCCAGGGACAGACAGGGATATTCCGGGGTATGCGCGCAGATACGCAGTATTTT.

V and J are TRBV20-1 and TRBJ2-3; D may correspond to TRBD1 or TRBD2 (6 bases each). Trimming took 3 bases from V and 1 from J, leaving 11 bases between them. The CDR3 runs 14 residues. CDR1 is DFQATT and CDR2 is SNEGSKA in the germline V gene (reference sequence). Here the CDR3 DNA reads TGCAGTGCTAGGGGGGGCCCCGGCACAGATACGCAGTATTTT. It specifies CSARGGPGTDTQYF.

V is TRBV7-2 and J is TRBJ2-5; a weak D match, TRBD2 (6 bases). CDR1 is SGHTA and CDR2 is FQGNSA in the germline V gene. The germline V and J ends were trimmed by 7 bases and 3 bases, with 12 bases remaining between them. The CDR3 loop spans 13 amino acids. The CDR3 region is CASTPGRKETQYF. The CDR3 coding sequence is TGTGCCAGCACCCCCGGGAGAAAAGAGACCCAGTACTTC. The full variable domain, rest sourced from reference TRBV7-2 and TRBJ2-5, is GAGVSQSPSNKVTEKGKDVELRCDPISGHTALYWYRQSLGQGLEFLIYFQGNSAPDKSGLPSDRFSAERTGGSVSTLTIQRTQQEDSAVYLCASTPGRKETQYFGPGTRLLVL.

This clonotype occurred a few times. The V call is TRBV6-6, the J call TRBJ2-5, with 7 bases aligning to TRBD2. With V trimmed by 0 bases and J by 5 bases, 9 bases remained unmatched. The length of the CDR3 is 16 residues. Germline V gene sequence: CDR1 MNHNY, CDR2 SVGAGI (reference sequence). DNA for the CDR3: TGTGCCAGCAGTTACTCGGCGGGGGTAAGGATGGAGACCCAGTACTTC. This codes for CASSYSAGVRMETQYF.

Only a few counts were recorded for this clonotype. This chain uses TRBV3-1 with TRBJ1-1; 7 bases match TRBD1. J lost 3 bases, V lost 6 bases, and 7 bases had no gene match. The CDR3 runs to 14 residues. Germline CDR1 reads LGHDT; CDR2 reads YNNKEL (reference sequence). The CDR3 DNA is TGTGCCAGCAGGCGCCGACAGGGCGACACTGAAGCTTTCTTT. Amino acid sequence: CASRRRQGDTEAFF.

This clonotype was counted only a few times. The CDR3 reads CSAASGTTYEQYF. CDR3 nucleotide sequence: TGCAGTGCCGCGTCGGGGACAACCTACGAGCAGTACTTC. The rearrangement links TRBV20-1 to TRBJ2-7, with D perhaps matching TRBD1 (6 bases). The CDR3 totals 13 residues. Per germline, CDR1 DFQATT and CDR2 SNEGSKA (reference sequence). Trimming took 6 bases from V and 2 from J, leaving 14 bases between them.

This clonotype turned up a few times. This chain joins TRBV5-1 and TRBJ2-1, with TRBD2 matching 14 bases. The germline V gene has CDR1 SGHRS and CDR2 YFSETQ. The CDR3 covers 17 residues. V lost 4 bases and J lost 3; bases outside the gene matches: 6. The CDR3 loop is CASSPGLAGEVYNEQFF. The CDR3 DNA sequence: TGCGCCAGCAGCCCGGGACTAGCGGGAGAGGTCTACAATGAGCAGTTCTTC.

The CDR3 is CASSRSGVGDNEQFF. The CDR3 DNA reads TGCGCCAGCAGCCGTAGCGGCGTGGGGGACAATGAGCAGTTCTTC. J is TRBJ2-1 and V is TRBV4-1; D is perhaps TRBD2 (6 bases). The CDR3 runs to 15 residues. The germline gives CDR1 MGHRA, CDR2 YSYEKL. Trimming pared 4 bases from V and 5 bases from J, leaving 15 bases between.

V is TRBV20-1 and J is TRBJ1-2; possibly TRBD1 for D (6 bases). Germline V CDR1 and CDR2: DFQATT, SNEGSKA (reference sequence). V lost 0 bases and J lost 3, with 11 bases in between. There are 14 residues in the CDR3. For the CDR3, the DNA is TGCAGTGCTAGAGATCGGAGACAGGACTATGGCTACACCTTC. Translating gives CSARDRRQDYGYTF.

The chain carries TRBV7-9 and TRBJ1-2; unclear D gene. Germline V gene sequence: CDR1 SEHNR, CDR2 FQNEAQ (reference sequence). The length of the CDR3 is 14 residues. Trimming took off 1 base at V and 3 bases at J, with 9 bases between the two ends. CDR3 bases: TGTGCCAGCAGCTTAGGTCCGCAAGACTATGGCTACACCTTC. Translated: CASSLGPQDYGYTF.

The rearrangement links TRBV5-5 to TRBJ1-6, with no clear D. Germline V gene data show CDR1 as SGHKS and CDR2 as YYEKEE (reference sequence). This CDR3 has 15 amino acids. V dropped 3 bases and J dropped 6 bases, with 13 bases sitting between them. CDR3 nucleotides: TGTGCCAGCAGCTCTCACAACTTACGTAATTCACCCCTCCACTTT. Its protein is CASSSHNLRNSPLHF.

The rearrangement links TRBV29-1 to TRBJ2-1; 7 positions agree with TRBD2. V lost 5 bases, J lost 10 bases, and 17 bases stayed unmatched. The CDR3 loop spans 15 amino acids. Looked up from germline, CDR1 is SQVTM and CDR2 is ANQGSEA. The CDR3 region has the DNA TGCAGCGTTCACGGACTGGGCGGGAGAGGATACGAGCAGTTCTTC. Its protein is CSVHGLGGRGYEQFF.

This clonotype was seen a handful of times. The V gene is TRBV7-9, the J gene TRBJ1-1, with D possibly being TRBD1 (5 bases). CDR1 is SEHNR and CDR2 is FQNEAQ in the germline V gene (reference sequence). Trimming pared 3 bases from V and 2 bases from J, leaving 10 bases between. This CDR3 spans 14 amino acids. The CDR3 protein is CASSLFRANTEAFF. CDR3 nucleotide sequence: TGTGCCAGCAGCTTGTTCAGGGCTAACACTGAAGCTTTCTTT.

This clonotype was seen more than once but under ten times. Just one base apart from a much larger clone, this may be a read error. This sequence joins TRBV3-1 and TRBJ2-1, with TRBD2 matching over 7 bases. Trimming took 6 bases from V and 2 from J; bases not matched to a gene: 1. CDR1 is LGHDT and CDR2 is YNNKEL in the germline V gene (reference sequence). The CDR3 has 13 residues. CDR3 coding DNA: TGTGCCAGCAGACTAGCGCCCTACAATGAGCAGTTCTTC. Protein sequence: CASRLAPYNEQFF.

In its sample, this clonotype was seen a few times. The genes are TRBV20-1 and TRBJ2-3, with 7 bases identical to TRBD2. CDR1 and CDR2 from the germline V gene are DFQATT and SNEGSKA (reference sequence). The V gene end was trimmed by 4 bases and the J gene end by 5 bases; junction bases not matched to a gene: 6. This CDR3 region has 13 residues. The CDR3 bases are TGCAGTGCTAACGGGGGAGGGCAAGATACGCAGTATTTT. This codes for CSANGGGQDTQYF.

This clonotype was observed a few times. The chain recombines TRBV20-1 with TRBJ1-6; 7 bases align to TRBD1. CDR1 is DFQATT and CDR2 is SNEGSKA in the germline V gene (reference sequence). Germline trimming cut 5 bases from V and 9 bases from J; bases unmatched to any gene: 7. The CDR3 loop spans 13 amino acids. The CDR3 coding sequence is TGCAGTGCTGGCCAGGGGGTTAGTTCACCCCTCCACTTT. It is translated as CSAGQGVSSPLHF.

The V call is TRBV14, the J call TRBJ2-2; no clear D. Germline V gene lookup returns CDR1 SGHDN and CDR2 FVKESK. Trimming cost V 3 bases and J 7 bases, with 6 bases left between them. The CDR3 is made up of 12 amino acids. CDR3 amino acids: CASSQLSGELFF. For the CDR3, the DNA is TGTGCCAGCAGCCAGCTGAGCGGGGAGCTGTTTTTT.

The chain's CDR3 is CASSQDTDTGELFF. The CDR3 region has the DNA TGTGCCAGCAGCCAAGATACGGACACCGGGGAGCTGTTTTTT. This chain uses TRBV3-1 with TRBJ2-2; D is undetermined. V lost 0 bases, J lost 3 bases, and 5 bases lay in between. This CDR3 has 14 residues. Germline loops: CDR1 LGHDT, CDR2 YNNKEL (reference sequence).

This clonotype was picked up a small number of times. The V gene is TRBV12-3 or TRBV12-4, the J gene TRBJ2-2; 7 nucleotides align to TRBD2. The CDR3 spans 20 residues. V lost 4 bases, J lost 0 bases, and 17 bases stayed unmatched. The CDR3 loop reads CASSWLGPSIGRTNTGELFF. The CDR3 region has the DNA TGTGCCAGCAGTTGGTTGGGCCCGTCTATCGGGAGGACGAACACCGGGGAGCTGTTTTTT.